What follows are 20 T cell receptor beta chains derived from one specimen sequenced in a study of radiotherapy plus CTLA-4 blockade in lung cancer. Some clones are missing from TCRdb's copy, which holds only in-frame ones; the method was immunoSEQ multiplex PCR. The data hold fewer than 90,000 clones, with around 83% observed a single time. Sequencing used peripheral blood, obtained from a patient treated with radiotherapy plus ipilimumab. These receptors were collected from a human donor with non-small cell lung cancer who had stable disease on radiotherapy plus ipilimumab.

The CDR3 loop is CASSVGRSSYNEQFF. CDR3 coding DNA: TGTGCCAGCAGCGTGGGGCGGAGCTCCTACAATGAGCAGTTCTTC. The chain recombines TRBV9 with TRBJ2-1; possible D gene TRBD1, 5 bases. CDR1 and CDR2 (germline): SGDLS, YYNGEE. Trimming stripped 2 bases from V and 0 bases from J, with 9 bases between. This CDR3 region has 15 residues.

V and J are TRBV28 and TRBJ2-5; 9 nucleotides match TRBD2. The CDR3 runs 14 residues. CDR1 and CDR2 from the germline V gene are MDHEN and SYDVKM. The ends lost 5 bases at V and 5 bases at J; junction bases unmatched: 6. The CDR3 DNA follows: TGTGCCAGCAGTCGGGGGACTAGCTTGGAGACCCAGTACTTC. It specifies CASSRGTSLETQYF.

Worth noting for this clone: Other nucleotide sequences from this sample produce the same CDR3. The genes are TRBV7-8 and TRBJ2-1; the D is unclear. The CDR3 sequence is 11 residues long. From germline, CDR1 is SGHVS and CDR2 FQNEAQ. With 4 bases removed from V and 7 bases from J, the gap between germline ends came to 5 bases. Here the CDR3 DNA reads TGTGCCAGCAGCTCCCCTAATGAGCAGTTCTTC. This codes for CASSSPNEQFF.

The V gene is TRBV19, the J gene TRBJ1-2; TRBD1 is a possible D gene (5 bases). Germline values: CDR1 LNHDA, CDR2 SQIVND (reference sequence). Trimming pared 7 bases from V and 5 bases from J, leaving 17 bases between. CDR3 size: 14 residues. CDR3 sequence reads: CASMSVTGEYGYTF. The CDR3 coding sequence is TGTGCCAGTATGTCCGTTACAGGAGAGTATGGCTACACCTTC.

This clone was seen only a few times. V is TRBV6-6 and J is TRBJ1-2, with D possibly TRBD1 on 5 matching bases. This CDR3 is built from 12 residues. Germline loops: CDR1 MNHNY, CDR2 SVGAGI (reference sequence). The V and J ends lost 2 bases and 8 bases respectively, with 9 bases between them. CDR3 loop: CASSYDRRGYTF. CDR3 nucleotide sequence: TGTGCCAGCAGTTACGACAGAAGAGGCTACACCTTC.

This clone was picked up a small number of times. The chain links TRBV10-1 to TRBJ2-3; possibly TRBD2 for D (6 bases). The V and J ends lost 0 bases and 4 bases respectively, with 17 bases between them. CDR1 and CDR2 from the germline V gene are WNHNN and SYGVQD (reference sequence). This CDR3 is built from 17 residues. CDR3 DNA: TGCGCCAGCAGTGAGTCGATAGGGAGGTTCAGCGCAGATACGCAGTATTTT. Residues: CASSESIGRFSADTQYF.

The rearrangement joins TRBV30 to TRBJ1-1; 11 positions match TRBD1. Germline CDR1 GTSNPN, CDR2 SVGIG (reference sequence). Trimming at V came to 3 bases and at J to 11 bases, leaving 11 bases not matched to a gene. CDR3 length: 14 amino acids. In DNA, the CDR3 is TGTGCCTGGAGGCGGACAGGGGGCGCGGTGCGGGCTTTCTTT. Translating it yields CAWRRTGGAVRAFF.

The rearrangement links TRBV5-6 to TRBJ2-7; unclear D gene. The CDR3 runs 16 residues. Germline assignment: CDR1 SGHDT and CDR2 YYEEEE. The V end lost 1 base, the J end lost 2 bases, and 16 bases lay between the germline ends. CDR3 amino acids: CASSLRRVRTPYEQYF. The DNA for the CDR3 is TGTGCCAGCAGCTTGAGACGGGTACGAACCCCCTACGAGCAGTACTTC. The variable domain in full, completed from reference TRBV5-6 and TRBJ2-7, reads DAGVTQSPTHLIKTRGQQVTLRCSPKSGHDTVSWYQQALGQGPQFIFQYYEEEERQRGNFPDRFSGHQFPNYSSELNVNALLLGDSALYLCASSLRRVRTPYEQYFGPGTRLTVT.

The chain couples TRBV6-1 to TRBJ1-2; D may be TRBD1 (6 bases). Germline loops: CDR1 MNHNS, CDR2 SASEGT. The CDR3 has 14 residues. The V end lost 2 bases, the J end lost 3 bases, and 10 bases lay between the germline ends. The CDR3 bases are TGTGCCAGCAGTGAATATAGGGGGGACTATGGCTACACCTTC. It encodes CASSEYRGDYGYTF.

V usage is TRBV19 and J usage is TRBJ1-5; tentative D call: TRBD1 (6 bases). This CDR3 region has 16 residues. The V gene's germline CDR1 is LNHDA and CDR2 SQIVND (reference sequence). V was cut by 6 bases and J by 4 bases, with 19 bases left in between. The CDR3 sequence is CASSLSIGGLNQPQHF. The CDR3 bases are TGTGCCAGTAGCTTATCGATCGGGGGGCTTAATCAGCCCCAGCATTTT.

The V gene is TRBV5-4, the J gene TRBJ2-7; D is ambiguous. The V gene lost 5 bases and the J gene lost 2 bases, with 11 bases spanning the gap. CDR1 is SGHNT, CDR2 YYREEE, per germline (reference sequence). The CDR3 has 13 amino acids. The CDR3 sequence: CASSQEPAYEQYF. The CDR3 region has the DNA TGTGCCAGCAGTCAGGAGCCAGCCTACGAGCAGTACTTC.

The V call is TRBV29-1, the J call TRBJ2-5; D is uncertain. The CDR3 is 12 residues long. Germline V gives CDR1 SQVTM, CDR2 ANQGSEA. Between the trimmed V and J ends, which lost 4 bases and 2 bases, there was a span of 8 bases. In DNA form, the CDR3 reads TGCAGCGTTGCATGGGGTCAAGAGACCCAGTACTTC. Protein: CSVAWGQETQYF.

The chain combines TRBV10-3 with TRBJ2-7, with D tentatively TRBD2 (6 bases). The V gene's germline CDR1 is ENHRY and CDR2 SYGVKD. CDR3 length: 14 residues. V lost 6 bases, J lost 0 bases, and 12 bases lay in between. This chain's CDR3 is CAIRGTGDSYEQYF. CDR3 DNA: TGTGCCATCAGGGGGACTGGTGACTCCTACGAGCAGTACTTC.

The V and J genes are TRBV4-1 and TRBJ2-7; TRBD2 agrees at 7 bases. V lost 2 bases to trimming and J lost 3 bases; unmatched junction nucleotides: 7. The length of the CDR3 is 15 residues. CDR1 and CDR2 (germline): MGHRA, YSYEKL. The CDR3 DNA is TGCGCCAGCAGCCAATTCTCAGCGGGGATCTACGAGCAGTACTTC. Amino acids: CASSQFSAGIYEQYF.

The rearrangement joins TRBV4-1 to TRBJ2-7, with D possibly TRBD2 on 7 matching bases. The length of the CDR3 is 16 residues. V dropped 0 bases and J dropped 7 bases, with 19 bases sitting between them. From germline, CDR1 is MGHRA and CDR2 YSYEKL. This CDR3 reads CASSQDAAGAWREQYF. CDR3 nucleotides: TGCGCCAGCAGCCAAGACGCCGCGGGGGCTTGGAGGGAGCAGTACTTC.

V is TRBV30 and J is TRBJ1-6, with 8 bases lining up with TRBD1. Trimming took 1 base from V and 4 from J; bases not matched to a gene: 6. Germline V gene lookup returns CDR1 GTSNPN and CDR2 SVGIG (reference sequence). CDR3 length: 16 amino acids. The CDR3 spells CAWSEAGGWYNSPLHF. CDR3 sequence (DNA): TGTGCCTGGAGTGAAGCAGGGGGCTGGTATAATTCACCCCTCCACTTT.

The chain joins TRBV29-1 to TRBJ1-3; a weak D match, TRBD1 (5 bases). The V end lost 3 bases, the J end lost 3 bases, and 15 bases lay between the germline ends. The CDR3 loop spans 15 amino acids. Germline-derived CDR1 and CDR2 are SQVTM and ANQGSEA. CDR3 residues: CSVEDAGRVGNTIYF. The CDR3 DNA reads TGCAGCGTTGAGGACGCGGGGCGAGTTGGAAACACCATATATTTT.

The CDR3 nucleotides are TGTGCCTGGAGTGTTACCGCCTCCGGGACATCCCTTCGTCTTAACTATGGCTACACCTTC. Its protein product is CAWSVTASGTSLRLNYGYTF. The rearrangement links TRBV30 to TRBJ1-2; TRBD1 might be the D (6 bases). The CDR3 contains 20 residues. Germline V CDR1 and CDR2: GTSNPN, SVGIG (reference sequence). Between the trimmed V and J ends, which lost 0 bases and 1 base, there was a span of 27 bases.

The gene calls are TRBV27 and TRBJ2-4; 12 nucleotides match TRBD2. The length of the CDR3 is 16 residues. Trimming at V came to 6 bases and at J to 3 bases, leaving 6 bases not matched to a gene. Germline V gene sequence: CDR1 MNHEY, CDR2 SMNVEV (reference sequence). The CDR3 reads CASSASGGALKNIQYF. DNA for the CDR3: TGTGCCAGCAGCGCTAGCGGGGGGGCCCTCAAAAACATTCAGTACTTC.

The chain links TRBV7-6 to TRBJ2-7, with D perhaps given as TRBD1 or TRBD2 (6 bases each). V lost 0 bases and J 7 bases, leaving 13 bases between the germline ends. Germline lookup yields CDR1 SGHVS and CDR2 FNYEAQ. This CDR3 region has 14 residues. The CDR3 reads CASSLAGGQVEQYF. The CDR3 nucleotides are TGTGCCAGCAGCTTAGCTGGGGGGCAAGTGGAGCAGTACTTC.